Below are 9 T cell receptor beta chains sequenced from a single sample in a study of PD-L1 blockade in urothelial cancer. Sequenced by immunoSEQ multiplex PCR; TCRdb stores in-frame clones only, minus some. The table shows tens of thousands of clones, with almost 90% occurring only once. Time point here: pretreatment peripheral blood. The sequenced sample was PBMCs, obtained around atezolizumab (anti-PD-L1) treatment. The source is a man in his fifties or sixties with urothelial cancer.

To note about this clone: The junction and the germline gene differ at one end; a read error may be behind it. The chain links TRBV6-5 to TRBJ1-2; 9 nucleotides align to TRBD1. This CDR3 has 16 amino acids. In germline, CDR1 is MNHEY, CDR2 SVGAGI. The DNA for the CDR3 is TGTGCCAGCAGCTACTTACGACAGGGGGTTGACTATGGCTACACCTTC. Protein: CASSYLRQGVDYGYTF.

This chain connects TRBV11-2 to TRBJ2-5; D gene ambiguous. The CDR3 contains 15 residues. V was shortened by 3 bases and J by 1 base, with 12 bases between the two germline ends. The germline gives CDR1 SGHAT, CDR2 FQNNGV. CDR3 in amino acids: CASSLSWAVQETQYF. CDR3 nucleotides: TGTGCCAGCAGCTTGTCATGGGCCGTCCAAGAGACCCAGTACTTC.

In its sample, this clone was seen once. The chain carries TRBV9 and TRBJ2-1; TRBD2 matches at 8 bases. The CDR3 sequence is 15 residues long. The germline gives CDR1 SGDLS, CDR2 YYNGEE. Germline trimming cut 0 bases from V and 6 bases from J; bases unmatched to any gene: 5. The CDR3: CASSVDGRGLNEQFF. The CDR3 DNA is TGTGCCAGCAGCGTAGACGGGAGGGGCCTCAATGAGCAGTTCTTC.

This clone appeared once. This chain connects TRBV7-3 to TRBJ2-2; TRBD1 aligns across 8 bases. The CDR3 spans 16 residues. Losses at the gene ends were 2 bases for V and 1 base for J; bases not matched to a gene: 3. Per germline, CDR1 SGHTA and CDR2 FQGTGA. CDR3 protein: CASSLLGTGNTGELFF. The CDR3 DNA reads TGTGCCAGCAGCTTACTCGGGACAGGGAACACCGGGGAGCTGTTTTTT.

This chain connects TRBV7-2 to TRBJ1-6, with D perhaps TRBD1 (5 bases). The CDR3 is 15 amino acids. CDR1 SGHTA and CDR2 FQGNSA come from the germline V gene. Trimming removed 1 base at V and 6 bases at J, with 10 bases between. The CDR3 DNA is TGTGCCAGCAGCTTAGGTGGAGGGGTTAATTCACCCCTCCACTTT. Translating it yields CASSLGGGVNSPLHF.

Only one count was recorded for this clone. CDR3 protein: CASSGKTGKTEAFF. DNA for the CDR3: TGTGCCAGCTCGGGAAAGACAGGGAAAACTGAAGCTTTCTTT. The chain uses TRBV18 and TRBJ1-1; 7 positions match TRBD1. The length of the CDR3 is 14 residues. V was clipped by 6 bases and J by 5 bases; unmatched bases: 9. Germline V gene lookup returns CDR1 KGHSH and CDR2 LQKENI. Drawing the rest from reference TRBV18 and TRBJ1-1, the complete variable domain is NAGVMQNPRHLVRRRGQEARLRCSPMKGHSHVYWYRQLPEEGLKFMVYLQKENIIDESGMPKERFSAEFPKEGPSILRIQQVVRGDSAAYFCASSGKTGKTEAFFGQGTRLTVV.

This chain uses TRBV29-1 with TRBJ2-1; TRBD2 is a possible D gene (6 bases). V was pared by 4 bases and J by 10 bases, with 14 bases between. The germline CDR1 and CDR2 sequences are SQVTM and ANQGSEA. This CDR3 comprises 12 residues. CDR3 nucleotides: TGCAGCGTTGTGGAGGGGTCGAGGGAGCAGTTCTTC. Translating gives CSVVEGSREQFF.

The J gene is TRBJ2-2, the V gene TRBV9, with TRBD1 matching 8 bases. V lost 0 bases to trimming and J lost 0 bases; unmatched junction nucleotides: 1. This CDR3 spans 16 amino acids. Germline V gene lookup returns CDR1 SGDLS and CDR2 YYNGEE. The CDR3 region is CASSVGQGTNTGELFF. Written as DNA, the CDR3 is TGTGCCAGCAGCGTAGGACAGGGGACGAACACCGGGGAGCTGTTTTTT.

This chain links TRBV4-2 with TRBJ2-7; tentative D call: TRBD1 (5 bases). The length of the CDR3 is 14 residues. V shed 0 bases and J shed 4 bases, with 10 bases lying between them. The germline V gene encodes CDR1 LGHNA and CDR2 YNFKEQ. This CDR3 reads CASSQETAGYEQYF. CDR3 DNA: TGTGCCAGCAGCCAAGAGACAGCTGGATACGAGCAGTACTTC.